One sample yielded the 22 T cell receptor beta chains listed below, sequenced in a study of cytomegalovirus exposure and HLA in healthy donors. PCR employed 60 Vbeta and 13 Jbeta primers. The protocol was immunoSEQ multiplex PCR, while the TCRdb copy is restricted to in-frame clones and leaves out a portion. The sample holds 90,000 to 120,000 clones; 74% are singletons and the top ten take roughly 15%. Input material: PBMCs. The receptor set was obtained from a woman in her 40s in good health and CMV-seropositive.

For this clone: One end of the junction does not line up with germline, which may come from a read error. J is TRBJ2-7 and V is TRBV6-5; a possible D gene is TRBD2 (7 bases). CDR1 and CDR2 from the germline V gene are MNHEY and SVGAGI. The CDR3 contains 13 residues. As DNA, the CDR3 is TGTGCCAGCAGTTACTCAAGGGGGAGGGTAGCGTCATTC. Encoded protein: CASSYSRGRVASF.

The gene calls are TRBV10-3 and TRBJ2-5, with 14 bases fitting TRBD2. The closer fit of TRBJ2-7 to the DNA end suggests the J call may be wrong. This CDR3 is 14 amino acids long. Per germline, CDR1 ENHRY and CDR2 SYGVKD. Written as DNA, the CDR3 is TGTGCCATCAGGGGGACTAGCGGGGGTTCCGAGCAGTACTTC. This gives the protein CAIRGTSGGSEQYF.

This clone was observed a handful of times. This chain uses TRBV19 with TRBJ1-1; D remains unclear. Germline CDR1 is LNHDA and CDR2 is SQIVND (reference sequence). The CDR3 is 13 residues long. Trimming took 5 bases from V and 8 from J, leaving 15 bases between them. CDR3 coding DNA: TGTGCCAGTAGTGTGGACGGACTGTCGGAAGCTTTCTTT. Translated: CASSVDGLSEAFF.

The chain couples TRBV5-1 to TRBJ2-7; possibly TRBD2 for D (6 bases). V was pared by 0 bases and J by 5 bases, with 15 bases between. The CDR3 spans 15 residues. Germline CDR1 is SGHRS and CDR2 is YFSETQ. The CDR3 loop reads CASSLAGGTPHEQYF. In DNA, the CDR3 is TGCGCCAGCAGCTTGGCCGGGGGTACACCTCACGAGCAGTACTTC.

The rearrangement uses TRBV19 and TRBJ1-1; 9 bases fit TRBD1. The CDR3 has 15 amino acids. J gave up 5 bases and V 5 bases, and 9 bases lay outside the gene matches. CDR1 and CDR2 from the germline V gene are LNHDA and SQIVND (reference sequence). The CDR3 spells CASSSKTGGMTEAFF. CDR3 nucleotide sequence: TGTGCCAGTAGTTCCAAGACAGGGGGTATGACTGAAGCTTTCTTT.

This chain connects TRBV5-1 to TRBJ2-6; weak D call: TRBD1 (6 bases). Trimming left V 0 bases short and J 2 bases short, with 9 bases between. This CDR3 has 16 residues. In germline, CDR1 is SGHRS, CDR2 YFSETQ. CDR3 nucleotides: TGCGCCAGCAGCTTGGCAGGGACAACTGGGGCCAACGTCCTGACTTTC. This translates into CASSLAGTTGANVLTF.

The rearrangement joins TRBV7-2 to TRBJ2-5; the match to TRBD1 covers 7 bases. The V and J ends lost 5 bases and 4 bases, in that order; junction bases with no gene match: 7. The CDR3 covers 14 residues. Germline values: CDR1 SGHTA, CDR2 FQGNSA. CDR3 nucleotides: TGTGCCAGCAGCAGGGTAGGGGGCCCAGAGACCCAGTACTTC. Its translation is CASSRVGGPETQYF.

This clone came up once. The chain employs TRBV27 and TRBJ1-6; no reliable D call. V was shortened by 3 bases and J by 7 bases, with 13 bases between the two germline ends. The CDR3 is 15 amino acids. Germline V gene data show CDR1 as MNHEY and CDR2 as SMNVEV (reference sequence). The CDR3 is CASSLSQALNSPLHF. In nucleotides, the CDR3 is TGTGCCAGCAGTTTGTCCCAGGCCCTGAATTCACCCCTCCACTTT.

The chain combines TRBV19 with TRBJ1-1; D gene ambiguous. The CDR3 totals 14 residues. V was trimmed by 4 bases and J by 0 bases, leaving 9 bases between them. Per the germline V gene, CDR1 is LNHDA and CDR2 is SQIVND (reference sequence). CDR3 in amino acids: CASSSREVNTEAFF. The CDR3 nucleotides read TGTGCCAGTAGTAGTAGGGAGGTGAACACTGAAGCTTTCTTT.

The genes are TRBV29-1 and TRBJ2-3; D is unclear. V lost 0 bases, J lost 5 bases, and 9 bases lay in between. The CDR3 is 13 residues long. Germline CDR1 and CDR2: SQVTM and ANQGSEA. Written as DNA, the CDR3 is TGCAGCGTTGAAGAAGTGCTCGGAGATACGCAGTATTTT. Encoded protein: CSVEEVLGDTQYF.

The J gene is TRBJ2-1, the V gene TRBV5-4; perhaps TRBD2 as D (6 bases). Trimming removed 2 bases at V and 5 bases at J, with 14 bases between. The CDR3 is 15 residues long. CDR1 and CDR2 from the germline V gene are SGHNT and YYREEE (reference sequence). The CDR3 DNA is TGTGCCAGCAGCTTCCCAAATAGCGGAAACAATGAGCAGTTCTTC. Protein sequence: CASSFPNSGNNEQFF.

This sequence joins TRBV28 and TRBJ1-5, with 11 bases aligning to TRBD1. CDR3 length: 18 residues. After removal of 6 bases from V and 4 bases from J, the junction contained 14 bases not matched to a gene. Germline CDR1 and CDR2: MDHEN and SYDVKM. This CDR3 reads CASSPTGTGGIWNQPQHF. The CDR3 nucleotides read TGTGCCAGCAGCCCAACCGGGACAGGGGGAATATGGAATCAGCCCCAGCATTTT.

This sequence joins TRBV7-2 and TRBJ1-2, with a weak D call TRBD1 (6 bases). V gave up 3 bases and J gave up 6 bases, with 8 bases separating them. The CDR3 covers 12 residues. Germline V gives CDR1 SGHTA, CDR2 FQGNSA. The CDR3 spells CASSFNRDGYTF. In DNA, the CDR3 is TGTGCCAGCAGCTTTAACAGGGATGGCTACACCTTC.

This rearrangement joins TRBV5-1 to TRBJ1-5; unclear D gene. Germline V gene data show CDR1 as SGHRS and CDR2 as YFSETQ. The V and J ends lost 1 base and 9 bases respectively, with 14 bases between them. The CDR3 consists of 14 residues. The CDR3 DNA reads TGCGCCAGCAGCTTGTCGGGTTTGGAAGGGCCCCAGCATTTT. Translated: CASSLSGLEGPQHF. The full variable domain, completed using reference TRBV5-1 and TRBJ1-5, is KAGVTQTPRYLIKTRGQQVTLSCSPISGHRSVSWYQQTPGQGLQFLFEYFSETQRNKGNFPGRFSGRQFSNSRSEMNVSTLELGDSALYLCASSLSGLEGPQHFGDGTRLSIL.

The chain combines TRBV11-2 with TRBJ1-2; D possibly corresponds to TRBD1 (5 bases). Germline loops: CDR1 SGHAT, CDR2 FQNNGV. Trimming shortened V by 5 bases and J by 3 bases, and 16 bases separated the two germline ends. CDR3 length: 15 residues. DNA for the CDR3: TGTGCCAGCAGCCCCGGGGAGGGGCCGGACTATGGCTACACCTTC. Amino acid sequence: CASSPGEGPDYGYTF.

As to this clone: One end of the junction is discordant with germline, which a read error may explain. The V gene is TRBV7-7, the J gene TRBJ2-2; TRBD1 matches 7 bases. Germline V gene sequence: CDR1 SSHAT, CDR2 FNYEAQ (reference sequence). The CDR3 is made up of 15 amino acids. In DNA, the CDR3 is TGTGCTAGCAGCCAAAATGACAGGGTGTCCGGGGAGCTGTTTTTT. Translated, it gives CASSQNDRVSGELFF.

This chain joins TRBV6-5 and TRBJ2-2, with 7 nucleotides matching TRBD1. This CDR3 has 15 amino acids. Germline lookup yields CDR1 MNHEY and CDR2 SVGAGI. V gave up 2 bases and J gave up 0 bases; unmatched junction bases: 0. The CDR3 sequence: CASSYGTANTGELFF. CDR3 bases: TGTGCCAGCAGTTACGGGACAGCGAACACCGGGGAGCTGTTTTTT.

This clone was counted a single time. The J gene is TRBJ1-6, the V gene TRBV5-1; no firm D call. The CDR3 has 12 amino acids. Per germline, CDR1 SGHRS and CDR2 YFSETQ. The V and J ends lost 4 bases and 6 bases respectively, with 5 bases between them. The CDR3 reads CASSPGNSPLHF. The CDR3 DNA follows: TGCGCCAGCAGCCCCGGTAATTCACCCCTCCACTTT.

The rearrangement joins TRBV7-9 to TRBJ2-1, with 13 bases that match TRBD2. V lost 5 bases, J lost 1 base, and 8 bases stayed unmatched. The CDR3 totals 18 residues. Germline V gene sequence: CDR1 SEHNR, CDR2 FQNEAQ (reference sequence). The CDR3, as DNA: TGTGCCAGCAGCCTGGGACTAGCGGGGAAGCGTTCCTACAATGAGCAGTTCTTC. It is translated as CASSLGLAGKRSYNEQFF. Variable domain in full (rest from reference TRBV7-9 and TRBJ2-1): DTGVSQNPRHKITKRGQNVTFRCDPISEHNRLYWYRQTLGQGPEFLTYFQNEAQLEKSRLLSDRFSAERPKGSFSTLEIQRTEQGDSAMYLCASSLGLAGKRSYNEQFFGPGTRLTVL.

The chain uses TRBV27 and TRBJ1-2; 11 bases line up with TRBD1. There are 15 residues in the CDR3. The J segment lost 1 base and the V segment lost 6 bases, leaving 4 bases of the junction unmatched. Per germline, CDR1 MNHEY and CDR2 SMNVEV (reference sequence). CDR3 coding DNA: TGTGCCAGCAGGGGGACAGGGGGTGTTAACTATGGCTACACCTTC. Protein product: CASRGTGGVNYGYTF.

In its sample, this clone was seen a few times. CDR3 sequence: CASSLQMAGANVLTF. In DNA form, the CDR3 reads TGTGCCAGCAGCTTGCAGATGGCTGGGGCCAACGTCCTGACTTTC. This chain joins TRBV7-3 and TRBJ2-6; D uncertain. The germline V and J ends were trimmed by 3 bases and 2 bases, with 8 bases remaining between them. CDR1 is SGHTA, CDR2 FQGTGA, per germline. The CDR3 length is 15 residues.

This clone was picked up one time. The chain combines TRBV2 with TRBJ2-5; 9 positions match TRBD1. J lost 1 base, V lost 4 bases, and 4 bases had no gene match. Per the germline V gene, CDR1 is SNHLY and CDR2 is FYNNEI. The CDR3 covers 15 residues. DNA for the CDR3: TGTGCCAGCAGTGTAACAGGGGGCGGCCAAGAGACCCAGTACTTC. This sequence encodes CASSVTGGGQETQYF. The variable domain in full, with the rest retrieved from reference TRBV2 and TRBJ2-5, is EPEVTQTPSHQVTQMGQEVILRCVPISNHLYFYWYRQILGQKVEFLVSFYNNEISEKSEIFDDQFSVERPDGSNFTLKIRSTKLEDSAMYFCASSVTGGGQETQYFGPGTRLLVL.